This note documents a single TCR beta chain sequence. The antigen is undetermined. Primers included in the PCR were 60 Vbeta and 13 Jbeta primers. TCRdb's table, derived via immunoSEQ multiplex PCR, lists solely in-frame clones and lacks some. The sample holds 100,000 to 150,000 clones, roughly 83% seen once. The CDR3 totals 15 residues. CDR1 and CDR2 from the germline V gene are MNHNS and SASEGT. Trimming at V came to 2 bases and at J to 6 bases, leaving 5 bases not matched to a gene. Donors were nominally healthy when sampled, though unrecorded immune exposures were likely. This entry comes from a study of cytomegalovirus exposure and HLA in healthy donors. Study background: Unique TCRs from HLA-typed donors, about 85 million of them, were held in an early data release.

Study outcomes and limitations: When a later analysis compared HLA-associated TCR beta chains with equally common others, the HLA-associated chains turned out to be more clonally expanded and to have lower generation probabilities. A later analysis reportedly found that, within productive TCRs, an Asian-associated ancestry cluster had fewer N-insertions than the mean observed across the approximately 660 donors.

This sequence was found in a girl aged 2-10 years in good health and CMV-seronegative. The sequencing input was PBMCs. V gene TRBV6-1 combines with J gene TRBJ1-5; TRBD1 agrees at 9 bases. CDR3 nucleotide sequence: TGTGCCAGCAGTGAATTACAGGGGGCCAGTCAGCCCCAGCATTTT. It codes for CASSELQGASQPQHF.